These 17 T cell receptor beta chains were sequenced from one sample in a study of T cells in localized non-small cell lung cancer. The repertoire was sequenced with immunoSEQ multiplex PCR; TCRdb's copy has only in-frame clones and lacks some. The sample has 35,000 to 45,000 clones, more than 80% seen once; the top ten hold roughly 7.4%. The sequenced sample was peripheral blood, obtained before any cancer treatment. The receptors stem from a female donor aged 60 or older with stage I lung adenocarcinoma.

This clone was seen only a few times. V and J are TRBV11-2 and TRBJ1-2; the D gene is possibly TRBD1 (5 bases). Trimming cost V 5 bases and J 4 bases, with 17 bases left between them. The CDR3 is 15 amino acids. Germline-derived CDR1 and CDR2 are SGHAT and FQNNGV. The CDR3 DNA reads as TGTGCCAGCAGCGCCTCGACCGGGGGTGGCTATGGCTACACCTTC. This gives the protein CASSASTGGGYGYTF.

V usage is TRBV5-1 and J usage is TRBJ1-1; D is ambiguous. Germline CDR1 is SGHRS and CDR2 is YFSETQ. V gave up 3 bases and J gave up 5 bases, with 11 bases separating them. The CDR3 contains 13 residues. CDR3: CASSWAGGTEAFF. CDR3 DNA: TGCGCCAGCAGCTGGGCAGGCGGGACTGAAGCTTTCTTT.

The chain employs TRBV27 and TRBJ2-7; TRBD1 matches 7 bases. Looked up from germline, CDR1 is MNHEY and CDR2 is SMNVEV (reference sequence). The CDR3 spans 13 residues. V lost 10 bases to trimming and J lost 2 bases; unmatched junction nucleotides: 8. The CDR3 loop reads CATQQGIPYEQYF. In nucleotides, the CDR3 is TGTGCCACCCAACAGGGGATCCCCTACGAGCAGTACTTC.

This clone was counted a few times. The chain recombines TRBV5-1 with TRBJ2-3; 10 bases are a match to TRBD2. V trimming: 0 bases; J trimming: 2 bases; junction bases outside the gene matches: 6. The CDR3 loop spans 17 amino acids. CDR1 and CDR2 (germline): SGHRS, YFSETQ. CDR3 sequence (DNA): TGCGCCAGCAGCTTGGCTAGCGGGGGATACTACACAGATACGCAGTATTTT. It is translated as CASSLASGGYYTDTQYF. The full variable domain, rest sourced from reference TRBV5-1 and TRBJ2-3, is KAGVTQTPRYLIKTRGQQVTLSCSPISGHRSVSWYQQTPGQGLQFLFEYFSETQRNKGNFPGRFSGRQFSNSRSEMNVSTLELGDSALYLCASSLASGGYYTDTQYFGPGTRLTVL.

This chain joins TRBV11-2 and TRBJ2-1; 8 bases agree with TRBD1. With 0 bases clipped from V and 4 bases from J, the junction kept 5 bases outside the gene matches. Germline loops: CDR1 SGHAT, CDR2 FQNNGV. The CDR3 loop spans 16 amino acids. DNA for the CDR3: TGTGCCAGCAGCTTAGAAGGGACAGGAGTTTACAATGAGCAGTTCTTC. Translation gives CASSLEGTGVYNEQFF.

This chain joins TRBV7-8 and TRBJ2-3, with D perhaps matching TRBD2 (6 bases). V lost 3 bases and J lost 3, with 16 bases in between. The CDR3 has 16 residues. Germline V gene lookup returns CDR1 SGHVS and CDR2 FQNEAQ. The CDR3 DNA sequence: TGTGCCAGCAGCTTGTTCCGGGACTTGGAAACAGATACGCAGTATTTT. This gives the protein CASSLFRDLETDTQYF.

This sequence joins TRBV29-1 and TRBJ1-1; TRBD1 might be the D (5 bases). Germline V gene lookup returns CDR1 SQVTM and CDR2 ANQGSEA. The CDR3 spans 8 residues. The DNA for the CDR3 is TGCATACGGGGGTGGGCTTTCTTT. Protein product: CIRGWAFF.

This rearrangement joins TRBV18 to TRBJ2-3, with 9 bases aligning to TRBD2. The CDR3 consists of 15 residues. V lost 2 bases, J lost 7 bases, and 7 bases stayed unmatched. Looked up from germline, CDR1 is KGHSH and CDR2 is LQKENI. CDR3 nucleotides: TGTGCCAGCTCACCATTGCGGGGGGGCCGAAATACGCAGTATTTT. As protein: CASSPLRGGRNTQYF.

The V call is TRBV11-2, the J call TRBJ1-3; D is perhaps TRBD1 (5 bases). The CDR3 runs 15 residues. V was trimmed by 3 bases and J by 1 base, leaving 10 bases between them. In germline, CDR1 is SGHAT, CDR2 FQNNGV. CDR3 DNA: TGTGCCAGCAGCTTCGGGGGGGAATCTGGAAACACCATATATTTT. Encoded protein: CASSFGGESGNTIYF.

V is TRBV7-9 and J is TRBJ1-2; TRBD1 is a possible D gene (6 bases). The V end was cut by 5 bases, the J end by 0 bases, with 19 bases between. The CDR3 consists of 17 residues. The germline V gene encodes CDR1 SEHNR and CDR2 FQNEAQ (reference sequence). This CDR3 reads CASSRPWGQGPNYGYTF. The CDR3 DNA follows: TGTGCCAGCAGCCGTCCTTGGGGGCAAGGCCCTAACTATGGCTACACCTTC.

CDR3 bases: TGTGCCAGCAGCTTAGGGAGCTCCTATAATTCACCCCTCCACTTT. Protein sequence: CASSLGSSYNSPLHF. This chain connects TRBV11-2 to TRBJ1-6; D unclear. CDR3 length: 15 amino acids. V gave up 1 base and J gave up 0 bases, with 4 bases separating them. Germline V gene lookup returns CDR1 SGHAT and CDR2 FQNNGV. The entire variable domain, with the rest obtained from reference TRBV11-2 and TRBJ1-6, is as follows: EAGVAQSPRYKIIEKRQSVAFWCNPISGHATLYWYQQILGQGPKLLIQFQNNGVVDDSQLPKDRFSAERLKGVDSTLKIQPAKLEDSAVYLCASSLGSSYNSPLHFGNGTRLTVT.

The rearrangement links TRBV29-1 to TRBJ1-2, with a possible D match to TRBD1 (6 bases). Trimming took 1 base from V and 3 from J, leaving 9 bases between them. In germline, CDR1 is SQVTM, CDR2 ANQGSEA. The CDR3 contains 13 residues. The CDR3 here is CSVEGGGDYGYTF. CDR3 DNA sequence: TGCAGCGTTGAAGGAGGGGGGGACTATGGCTACACCTTC.

This clone was seen a single time. V gene TRBV7-6 combines with J gene TRBJ1-1, with TRBD1 matching over 10 bases. V lost 5 bases, J lost 3 bases, and 12 bases stayed unmatched. This CDR3 is 17 amino acids long. CDR1 SGHVS and CDR2 FNYEAQ come from the germline V gene. The CDR3 DNA is TGTGCCAGCAGCAATACCCAGGGACAGGGGAGGGACACTGAAGCTTTCTTT. As protein: CASSNTQGQGRDTEAFF.

The chain joins TRBV7-2 to TRBJ1-2; no clear D gene. Per the germline V gene, CDR1 is SGHTA and CDR2 is FQGNSA. This CDR3 has 15 residues. V lost 5 bases, J lost 2 bases, and 15 bases lay in between. CDR3 amino acids: CASSPPGQYNYGYTF. The CDR3 nucleotides are TGTGCCAGCAGCCCCCCCGGGCAGTACAACTATGGCTACACCTTC. The entire variable domain, with the rest obtained from reference TRBV7-2 and TRBJ1-2, is as follows: GAGVSQSPSNKVTEKGKDVELRCDPISGHTALYWYRQSLGQGLEFLIYFQGNSAPDKSGLPSDRFSAERTGGSVSTLTIQRTQQEDSAVYLCASSPPGQYNYGYTFGSGTRLTVV.

This clone has a single count. The chain employs TRBV21-1 and TRBJ2-7; no check of the table's D call, TRBD2, against the DNA was made. TRBV21-1 counts as a pseudogene. This CDR3 is 14 amino acids long. The CDR3 is CASNKPLRSYEQYV. The CDR3 DNA is TGTGCCAGCAACAAACCGCTCCGGAGCTACGAGCAGTACGTC.

This chain links TRBV6-1 with TRBJ1-4; no reliable D call. Deletions cut 1 base from V and 8 bases from J, with 11 bases between. The length of the CDR3 is 14 residues. Germline-derived CDR1 and CDR2 are MNHNS and SASEGT. CDR3 DNA sequence: TGTGCCAGCAGTGAAGTTGGAGGTTTAGAAAAACTGTTTTTT. It yields the protein CASSEVGGLEKLFF.

This chain uses TRBV11-2 with TRBJ2-5, with D perhaps matching TRBD1 (6 bases). The CDR3 covers 13 residues. Per the germline V gene, CDR1 is SGHAT and CDR2 is FQNNGV. V lost 8 bases, J lost 1 base, and 11 bases lay in between. The CDR3 DNA is TGTGCCAGCTCGCAGGGGTTCCAAGAGACCCAGTACTTC. Its protein product is CASSQGFQETQYF.